The 32 T cell receptor beta chains below come from one sample, sequenced in a study of cytomegalovirus exposure and HLA in healthy donors. A multiplex PCR was run with 60 Vbeta primers and 13 Jbeta primers. Some clones are missing from TCRdb's copy, which holds only in-frame ones; the method was immunoSEQ multiplex PCR. The repertoire holds approximately 190,000 clones, with around 83% as singletons. Sequenced sample: PBMCs. These TCRs come from a woman under 30 in good health and CMV-seronegative.

The rearrangement joins TRBV29-1 to TRBJ2-6; D possibly corresponds to TRBD1 (6 bases). V gave up 4 bases and J gave up 4 bases, with 11 bases separating them. This CDR3 is built from 14 residues. Germline lookup yields CDR1 SQVTM and CDR2 ANQGSEA. CDR3 DNA sequence: TGCAGCGTTGTTACAGGGCCCGGGGCCAACGTCCTGACTTTC. Translation gives CSVVTGPGANVLTF. The variable domain in full, with the rest retrieved from reference TRBV29-1 and TRBJ2-6, is SAVISQKPSRDICQRGTSLTIQCQVDSQVTMMFWYRQQPGQSLTLIATANQGSEATYESGFVIDKFPISRPNLTFSTLTVSNMSPEDSSIYLCSVVTGPGANVLTFGAGSRLTVL.

The chain recombines TRBV4-1 with TRBJ2-7; TRBD1 might be the D (5 bases). Germline values: CDR1 MGHRA, CDR2 YSYEKL. V gave up 2 bases and J gave up 4 bases, with 6 bases separating them. This CDR3 is 12 amino acids long. The CDR3 DNA reads as TGCGCCAGCAGCCAATCAGGGTACGAGCAGTACTTC. Translating gives CASSQSGYEQYF.

The rearrangement joins TRBV5-4 to TRBJ2-7, with 7 positions matching TRBD1. The germline V gene has CDR1 SGHNT and CDR2 YYREEE (reference sequence). The CDR3 is made up of 14 amino acids. With 4 bases clipped from V and 2 bases from J, the junction kept 6 bases outside the gene matches. The CDR3 DNA reads TGTGCCAGCAGCAGGGACAGCTTTACCTACGAGCAGTACTTC. This translates into CASSRDSFTYEQYF.

The V call is TRBV6-6, the J call TRBJ2-1, with D possibly TRBD2 on 5 matching bases. The germline CDR1 and CDR2 sequences are MNHNY and SVGAGI (reference sequence). This CDR3 contains 13 residues. The V gene lost 2 bases and the J gene lost 10 bases, with 12 bases spanning the gap. This CDR3 is CASSYTTTGEQFF. CDR3 sequence (DNA): TGTGCCAGCAGTTACACTACGACGGGGGAGCAGTTCTTC.

V usage is TRBV6-6 and J usage is TRBJ1-2; possible D gene TRBD1, 5 bases. Germline V gene lookup returns CDR1 MNHNY and CDR2 SVGAGI (reference sequence). V dropped 0 bases and J dropped 14 bases, with 22 bases sitting between them. The CDR3 contains 15 residues. Here the CDR3 reads CASSYSFKDKPPGTF. Written as DNA, the CDR3 is TGTGCCAGCAGTTACTCGTTCAAGGACAAGCCCCCTGGGACCTTC.

This chain uses TRBV15 with TRBJ2-1; TRBD2 matches 7 bases. Germline CDR1 LNHNV, CDR2 YYDKDF (reference sequence). Trimming cost V 8 bases and J 7 bases; bases outside gene matches: 11. The CDR3 has 14 amino acids. The CDR3, as DNA: TGTGCCACCTCGCTGGCGGGAGAGAATAATGAGCAGTTCTTC. It codes for CATSLAGENNEQFF.

The chain is built from TRBV10-3 and TRBJ1-1; D is ambiguous. The germline V and J ends were trimmed by 10 bases and 3 bases, with 12 bases remaining between them. CDR3 length equals 12 residues. From germline, CDR1 is ENHRY and CDR2 SYGVKD. This CDR3 reads CASGVGDTEAFF. CDR3 in DNA: TGTGCCAGCGGCGTCGGAGACACTGAAGCTTTCTTT.

The chain couples TRBV18 to TRBJ1-4; the match to TRBD1 covers 9 bases. V gave up 6 bases and J gave up 7 bases; unmatched junction bases: 9. The CDR3 sequence is 15 residues long. Germline CDR1 and CDR2: KGHSH and LQKENI. The CDR3 reads CASSRPGQGGEKLFF. The CDR3 DNA reads as TGTGCCAGCTCCCGACCGGGACAGGGAGGTGAAAAACTGTTTTTT.

The chain couples TRBV6-1 to TRBJ2-1; 10 bases fit TRBD2. The germline V gene encodes CDR1 MNHNS and CDR2 SASEGT. J lost 5 bases, V lost 6 bases, and 4 bases had no gene match. The CDR3 has 14 residues. The CDR3 sequence is CASRAGTSDNEQFF. Here the CDR3 DNA reads TGTGCCAGCAGAGCCGGGACTAGCGACAATGAGCAGTTCTTC.

The genes are TRBV5-1 and TRBJ2-3, with 9 bases that match TRBD2. The CDR3 consists of 15 residues. The trim removed 6 bases at V and 1 base at J, leaving 6 bases unmatched. Germline loops: CDR1 SGHRS, CDR2 YFSETQ. CDR3 residues: CASTHGGRGTDTQYF. CDR3 in DNA: TGCGCCAGCACCCATGGCGGGAGGGGCACAGATACGCAGTATTTT. Based on the CDR3 plus reference TRBV5-1 and TRBJ2-3, the full variable domain is KAGVTQTPRYLIKTRGQQVTLSCSPISGHRSVSWYQQTPGQGLQFLFEYFSETQRNKGNFPGRFSGRQFSNSRSEMNVSTLELGDSALYLCASTHGGRGTDTQYFGPGTRLTVL.

This chain links TRBV27 with TRBJ2-7; D perhaps matches TRBD1 (6 bases). The CDR3 has 13 amino acids. The V gene's germline CDR1 is MNHEY and CDR2 SMNVEV (reference sequence). The V end lost 10 bases, the J end lost 5 bases, and 18 bases lay between the germline ends. The CDR3 region has the DNA TGTGCCACCGTTAAGGGCAGGGGTAACGAGCAGTACTTC. Translation gives CATVKGRGNEQYF.

This clone was found once. The chain joins TRBV6-5 to TRBJ1-3, with 7 bases fitting TRBD1. CDR1 is MNHEY and CDR2 is SVGAGI in the germline V gene. After removal of 2 bases from V and 0 bases from J, the junction contained 4 bases not matched to a gene. This CDR3 region has 16 residues. CDR3 loop: CASSYKTGFSGNTIYF. The CDR3 nucleotides read TGTGCCAGCAGTTACAAGACAGGGTTCTCTGGAAACACCATATATTTT.

This clone was picked up a small number of times. The V call is TRBV18, the J call TRBJ1-2, with D possibly matching TRBD1 (6 bases). CDR3 length: 12 residues. CDR1 and CDR2 (germline): KGHSH, LQKENI. The V and J ends lost 4 bases and 6 bases respectively, with 9 bases between them. CDR3 residues: CASSLDSHGYTF. In nucleotides, the CDR3 is TGTGCCAGCTCACTGGACAGTCATGGCTACACCTTC.

The rearrangement links TRBV5-1 to TRBJ1-1; TRBD1 matches 8 bases. The germline CDR1 and CDR2 sequences are SGHRS and YFSETQ. The length of the CDR3 is 17 residues. V shed 4 bases, J shed 2 bases, and the junction held 13 bases outside the gene matches. The CDR3 DNA sequence: TGCGCCAGCAGCCCCGTGACAGGGGCGCGGGTCAACACTGAAGCTTTCTTT. Residues: CASSPVTGARVNTEAFF. The whole variable domain, filled in from reference TRBV5-1 and TRBJ1-1, reads KAGVTQTPRYLIKTRGQQVTLSCSPISGHRSVSWYQQTPGQGLQFLFEYFSETQRNKGNFPGRFSGRQFSNSRSEMNVSTLELGDSALYLCASSPVTGARVNTEAFFGQGTRLTVV.

V is TRBV7-8 and J is TRBJ2-2, with 7 bases matching TRBD1. Germline loops: CDR1 SGHVS, CDR2 FQNEAQ. Trimming removed 4 bases from V and 3 bases from J; junction bases left unmatched: 5. The CDR3 consists of 15 residues. The CDR3 DNA follows: TGTGCCAGCAGCTCGGCGACAGGGTACACCGGGGAGCTGTTTTTT. It yields the protein CASSSATGYTGELFF.

The rearrangement links TRBV5-8 to TRBJ1-1, with 10 nucleotides matching TRBD1. The CDR3 has 16 amino acids. Germline CDR1 is SGHTS and CDR2 is YDEGEE. V shed 0 bases and J 5 bases; nucleotides not matched to a gene: 7. The CDR3 coding sequence is TGTGCCAGCAGCTTGGGCCCCGGGACAGGGGTTACTGAAGCTTTCTTT. As protein: CASSLGPGTGVTEAFF.

The rearrangement links TRBV6-1 to TRBJ1-1; D remains unclear. The V and J ends lost 6 bases and 0 bases respectively, with 11 bases between them. This CDR3 has 14 amino acids. The germline gives CDR1 MNHNS, CDR2 SASEGT. CDR3 in amino acids: CASSEAGLNTEAFF. In DNA, the CDR3 is TGTGCCAGCAGCGAGGCGGGCCTGAACACTGAAGCTTTCTTT.

This sequence joins TRBV6-5 and TRBJ1-5; 8 bases map to TRBD1. V was pared by 6 bases and J by 6 bases, with 7 bases of the junction left unmatched. The CDR3 runs 14 residues. Looked up from germline, CDR1 is MNHEY and CDR2 is SVGAGI. CDR3 in amino acids: CASSPGTGGQPQHF. CDR3 in DNA: TGTGCCAGCAGCCCCGGGACAGGTGGTCAGCCCCAGCATTTT.

Note on this clone: An end of the junction does not agree with germline; a read error may underlie this. V usage is TRBV14 and J usage is TRBJ1-2; the D is unclear. CDR1 and CDR2 from the germline V gene are SGHDN and FVKESK. The CDR3 runs 10 residues. CDR3 region: CASSLTHTLF. CDR3 DNA: TGTGCCAGCAGCCTGACTCACACCCTCTTC.

J is TRBJ2-1 and V is TRBV7-9; D not certain. Trimming stripped 2 bases from V and 0 bases from J, with 8 bases between. The CDR3 is made up of 15 amino acids. Germline lookup yields CDR1 SEHNR and CDR2 FQNEAQ (reference sequence). The CDR3 sequence: CASSLTQSSYNEQFF. The CDR3 region has the DNA TGTGCCAGCAGCTTAACACAGAGCTCCTACAATGAGCAGTTCTTC.

The chain carries TRBV7-3 and TRBJ1-6; D is possibly TRBD1 (6 bases). Germline loops: CDR1 SGHTA, CDR2 FQGTGA. This CDR3 is built from 15 residues. Trimming pared 5 bases from V and 6 bases from J, leaving 14 bases between. CDR3 residues: CASSLGRTANSPLHF. CDR3 bases: TGTGCCAGCAGCCTCGGAAGGACAGCTAATTCACCCCTCCACTTT.

J is TRBJ2-7 and V is TRBV4-1, with 7 bases aligning to TRBD1. The CDR3 length is 15 residues. CDR1 MGHRA and CDR2 YSYEKL come from the germline V gene. Germline trimming cut 0 bases from V and 2 bases from J; bases unmatched to any gene: 4. This chain's CDR3 is CASSQEYRGPYEQYF. CDR3 nucleotides: TGCGCCAGCAGCCAAGAATACAGGGGCCCCTACGAGCAGTACTTC.

This clone was detected only once. The chain combines TRBV7-9 with TRBJ2-3; TRBD1 matches 10 bases. The V gene end was trimmed by 4 bases and the J gene end by 6 bases; junction bases not matched to a gene: 7. CDR1 is SEHNR, CDR2 FQNEAQ, per germline (reference sequence). CDR3 length: 15 amino acids. In nucleotides, the CDR3 is TGTGCCAGCAGCTCAAGACAGGGGGCGTTTGATACGCAGTATTTT. It translates to CASSSRQGAFDTQYF.

The rearrangement joins TRBV18 to TRBJ1-1; D gene uncertain. The ends were cut back, 0 bases at V and 0 bases at J, with 11 bases in the middle. CDR1 and CDR2 from the germline V gene are KGHSH and LQKENI. This CDR3 has 16 residues. The CDR3 protein is CASSPPGRKMNTEAFF. The CDR3 DNA sequence: TGTGCCAGCTCACCACCTGGCCGAAAGATGAACACTGAAGCTTTCTTT.

V gene TRBV7-3 combines with J gene TRBJ2-3; TRBD2 matches at 7 bases. This CDR3 is 16 amino acids long. Germline V gene lookup returns CDR1 SGHTA and CDR2 FQGTGA. Trimming removed 0 bases from V and 0 bases from J; junction bases left unmatched: 3. The CDR3 nucleotides are TGTGCCAGCAGCTTAACTAGCGGGCTAAGCACAGATACGCAGTATTTT. Translating it yields CASSLTSGLSTDTQYF.

The genes are TRBV13 and TRBJ2-1, with TRBD2 matching 9 bases. The junction had 13 bases not matched to a gene; V was cut back by 5 bases and J by 2 bases. Germline V CDR1 and CDR2: PRHDT, FYEKMQ (reference sequence). This CDR3 spans 18 amino acids. The CDR3 loop is CASSGWSLSGRPYNEQFF. The CDR3 region has the DNA TGTGCCAGCAGCGGTTGGTCCCTTAGCGGGAGACCCTACAATGAGCAGTTCTTC.

This chain uses TRBV19 with TRBJ2-2; 11 bases line up with TRBD2. The CDR3 totals 16 residues. Germline assignment: CDR1 LNHDA and CDR2 SQIVND (reference sequence). Trimming removed 3 bases from V and 4 bases from J; junction bases left unmatched: 4. In nucleotides, the CDR3 is TGTGCCAGTAGTATGGGACTAGCGGTTTTCACCGGGGAGCTGTTTTTT. Translating gives CASSMGLAVFTGELFF. The full variable domain, completed using reference TRBV19 and TRBJ2-2, is DGGITQSPKYLFRKEGQNVTLSCEQNLNHDAMYWYRQDPGQGLRLIYYSQIVNDFQKGDIAEGYSVSREKKESFPLTVTSAQKNPTAFYLCASSMGLAVFTGELFFGEGSRLTVL.

The gene calls are TRBV21-1 and TRBJ2-5; the listed D gene, TRBD2, was not tested against the DNA. TRBV21-1 is a recognized pseudogene. This CDR3 spans 17 amino acids. The chain's CDR3 is CASSKAGRGGQTETQYF. The CDR3 DNA sequence: TGTGCCAGCAGCAAAGCGGGGCGGGGGGGCCAGACGGAGACCCAGTACTTC.

The chain combines TRBV2 with TRBJ2-7; TRBD1 is a possible D gene (5 bases). Germline V lookup: CDR1 SNHLY, CDR2 FYNNEI. This CDR3 has 12 residues. Trimming removed 6 bases from V and 2 bases from J, with 8 bases in between. CDR3 in amino acids: CASSQGAYEQYF. DNA of the CDR3: TGTGCCAGCAGCCAAGGGGCCTACGAGCAGTACTTC.

This chain joins TRBV10-1 and TRBJ1-4, with D possibly matching TRBD1 (5 bases). Germline V gene sequence: CDR1 WNHNN, CDR2 SYGVQD (reference sequence). V was trimmed by 7 bases and J by 4 bases, leaving 13 bases between them. CDR3 length: 14 residues. The DNA for the CDR3 is TGCGCCAGCAACCATGACAGCAATAATGAAAAACTGTTTTTT. This gives the protein CASNHDSNNEKLFF.

This chain uses TRBV19 with TRBJ1-1; D not certain. CDR1 and CDR2 (germline): LNHDA, SQIVND (reference sequence). This CDR3 comprises 13 residues. V lost 3 bases to trimming and J lost 0 bases, with 5 bases between them. CDR3 sequence (DNA): TGTGCCAGTAGTATTTCCATGAACACTGAAGCTTTCTTT. As protein: CASSISMNTEAFF.

This clone was picked up a small number of times. The genes are TRBV27 and TRBJ2-2; 13 nucleotides align to TRBD2. CDR3 length: 16 amino acids. Germline V lookup: CDR1 MNHEY, CDR2 SMNVEV (reference sequence). Losses at the gene ends were 5 bases for V and 6 bases for J; bases not matched to a gene: 6. CDR3 in amino acids: CASSASGLAGPGELFF. CDR3 in DNA: TGTGCCAGCAGTGCCTCGGGACTAGCGGGACCCGGGGAGCTGTTTTTT.